Given below is one TCR beta chain in context. This specimen comes from a study of T cell responses to AZD1222 COVID-19 vaccine. Sequencing was performed with immunoSEQ multiplex PCR; in TCRdb, only in-frame clones are kept and a portion is missing. The repertoire holds around 130,000 clones, more than 85% seen once, with 2.8% in the top ten. The CDR3 spans 12 residues. Germline trimming cut 5 bases from V and 7 bases from J; bases unmatched to any gene: 4. Germline V lookup: CDR1 SEHNR, CDR2 FQNEAQ (reference sequence). This clonotype was sampled from an adult in good health. The V call is TRBV7-9, the J call TRBJ1-2, with TRBD1 matching 7 bases. Sequencing used peripheral blood, obtained on day 0 of AZD1222 vaccination. CDR3 loop: CASSVGGGGYTF. The CDR3, as DNA: TGTGCCAGCAGCGTAGGGGGCGGTGGCTACACCTTC.